Listed below are T cell receptor beta chains from one sample, sequenced in a study of PD-L1 blockade in urothelial cancer. Profiling relied on immunoSEQ multiplex PCR, and the TCRdb table lists in-frame clones only, not all of them. This table holds around 30,000 clones, roughly 82% found once. This specimen was PBMCs, taken around atezolizumab (anti-PD-L1) treatment. These receptors were obtained from a man in his sixties with urothelial cancer. Each CDR3 is given with its conserved first and last residue. A D gene is named only where the DNA matches it firmly. Size is omitted from some rows. Given values are once, few, many or a class for expanded clones.

d_call | j_call | v_call | clone_size | cdr3_nt | cdr3_aa
TRBD1 | TRBJ1-1 | TRBV2 | NA | TGTGCCAGCAGCGTGGGTTCCGGGACAGTAGTAAAAGCTTTCTTT | CASSVGSGTVVKAFF
NA | TRBJ2-7 | TRBV18 | NA | TGTGCCAGCTCACTCCCGGGACAATCCTACGAGCAGTACTTC | CASSLPGQSYEQYF
NA | TRBJ1-5 | TRBV6-5 | few | TGTGCCAGCAGTGATCGGGGTCAGCCCCAGCATTTT | CASSDRGQPQHF
TRBD2 | TRBJ2-5 | TRBV5-1 | once | TGCGCCAGCAGCTACCGGGGGGGGACGGAAGAGACCCAGTACTTC | CASSYRGGTEETQYF
TRBD2 | TRBJ2-3 | TRBV9 | NA | TGTGCCAGCAGCGTAGGGGGCCAGCGGGGGGGAGATACGCAGTATTTT | CASSVGGQRGGDTQYF
TRBD2 | TRBJ2-5 | TRBV15 | NA | TGTGCCACCAGCAGAGATCGGGGAGGGACAGAGACCCAGTACTTC | CATSRDRGGTETQYF
TRBD2 | TRBJ2-1 | TRBV29-1 | once | TGCAGCGTTCGCTGGACTAGCGGGGGCGAGCAGTTCTTC | CSVRWTSGGEQFF
NA | TRBJ2-5 | TRBV7-9 | NA | TGTGCCAGCAGCCCTACAGGGCCCGGGGAGACCCAGTACTTC | CASSPTGPGETQYF
TRBD1 | TRBJ1-1 | TRBV2 | NA | TGTGCCAGCAGGGAGGGACAGATTGAAGCTTTCTTT | CASREGQIEAFF
TRBD2 | TRBJ2-7 | TRBV7-9 | NA | TGTGCCAGCAGCTTAGATCACGCGGGAGGAATGCACGAGCAGTACTTC | CASSLDHAGGMHEQYF
TRBD2 | TRBJ2-7 | TRBV29-1 | NA | TGCAGCGTTGCAGGCCTAGCGGGGAACTACGAGCAGTACTTC | CSVAGLAGNYEQYF
TRBD2 | TRBJ2-1 | TRBV6-1 | once | TGTGCCAGCAAACGGCGGGAGCATGGGGAGCAGTTCTTC | CASKRREHGEQFF
TRBD1 | TRBJ2-5 | TRBV2 | NA | TGTGCCAGCAAGTACCGGGACAGGCAAAGAGAGACCCAGTACTTC | CASKYRDRQRETQYF
TRBD1 | TRBJ2-5 | TRBV4-3 | once | TGCGCCAGCAGCCAAGATTTTTATGTGGGACAGGGGGCCGTCGAGACCCAGTACTTC | CASSQDFYVGQGAVETQYF
TRBD2 | TRBJ2-1 | TRBV5-1 | NA | TGCGCCAGCAGCGAGGTAGCGGGGGCCTCCGGTGAGCAGTTCTTC | CASSEVAGASGEQFF
NA | TRBJ2-2 | TRBV5-4 | NA | TGTGCCAGCAGCACTGAGGCAAGAGGTAGCCCCGGGGAGCTGTTTTTT | CASSTEARGSPGELFF
NA | TRBJ1-1 | TRBV5-6 | once | TGTGCCAGCAGCAAATACGGTAACACTGAAGCTTTCTTT | CASSKYGNTEAFF
TRBD1 | TRBJ1-6 | TRBV9 | NA | TGTGCCAGCAGCGTAGCAGGGGGGTTCGATTCACCCCTCCACTTT | CASSVAGGFDSPLHF
NA | TRBJ1-1 | TRBV5-1 | NA | TGCGCCAGCAGCTTAGAGGGAGGGGACACTGAAGCTTTCTTT | CASSLEGGDTEAFF
TRBD1 | TRBJ2-5 | TRBV10-3 | NA | TGTGCCATCAGTTACAGGGGCCAAGAGACCCAGTACTTC | CAISYRGQETQYF
TRBD1 | TRBJ1-2 | TRBV6-5 | NA | TGTGCCAGCAGTACTAGGACAGGGCTTGCTCGCGGCTACACCTTC | CASSTRTGLARGYTF
NA | TRBJ2-1 | TRBV9 | NA | TGTGCCAGCAGCGTAGCTACACAGGTAAATGAGCAGTTCTTC | CASSVATQVNEQFF
TRBD2 | TRBJ2-3 | TRBV5-1 | NA | TGCGCCAGCAGCTTGGAGGGACTAATCACAGATACGCAGTATTTT | CASSLEGLITDTQYF
NA | TRBJ1-1 | TRBV5-1 | NA | TGCGCCAGCAGCTTGATTAGCAATCCTAACACTGAAGCTTTCTTT | CASSLISNPNTEAFF
TRBD2 | TRBJ2-5 | TRBV11-3 | NA | TGTGCCAGCAGCCAGACTAGCGGGGGGGCCGAGACCCAGTACTTC | CASSQTSGGAETQYF
TRBD2 | TRBJ2-7 | TRBV4-2 | NA | TGTGCCAGCAGCCCAGGACTAGCGGGAGGGCAGGAGCAGTACTTC | CASSPGLAGGQEQYF
NA | TRBJ1-5 | TRBV6-6 | NA | TGTGCCAGCACATTACAGGGCTACAATCAGCCCCAGCATTTT | CASTLQGYNQPQHF
NA | TRBJ1-6 | TRBV27 | few | TGTGCCAGCAGTTTTTGGCAGGCGAATTCACCCCTCCACTTT | CASSFWQANSPLHF
NA | TRBJ2-1 | TRBV7-2 | NA | TGTGCCAGCAGCTTAAACCGGGGGTCCTACAATGAGCAGTTCTTC | CASSLNRGSYNEQFF
NA | TRBJ2-1 | TRBV5-1 | NA | TGCGCCAGCAGCTTGGCCATAGGGGCCTACAATGAGCAGTTCTTC | CASSLAIGAYNEQFF
NA | TRBJ2-2 | TRBV18 | NA | TGTGCCAGCTCACCAACAGAGCCATGGTACACCGGGGAGCTGTTTTTT | CASSPTEPWYTGELFF
TRBD1 | TRBJ2-3 | TRBV5-1 | NA | TGCGCCAGCAGCCCACGGACAGGGATCGATACGCAGTATTTT | CASSPRTGIDTQYF
TRBD2 | TRBJ2-3 | TRBV11-3 | once | TGTGCCAGCAGCTCGGGGACTAGCGAGGCAGATACGCAGTATTTT | CASSSGTSEADTQYF
TRBD1 | TRBJ1-2 | TRBV5-5 | NA | TGTGCCAGCAGCTTGGGGGCAGGGGGGAGCTACACCTTC | CASSLGAGGSYTF
NA | TRBJ2-7 | TRBV7-8 | NA | TGTGCCAGCAGCTTTAGGTCTCTCGGGACTCTGAGGGGCTACGAGCAGTACTTC | CASSFRSLGTLRGYEQYF
NA | TRBJ1-3 | TRBV10-3 | once | TGTGCCATCAGGGGGCCTGGAGACATCTCTGGAAACACCATATATTTT | CAIRGPGDISGNTIYF
NA | TRBJ1-4 | TRBV19 | NA | TGTGCCAGTAGTCTCGAGTGGTTTAATGAAAAACTGTTTTTT | CASSLEWFNEKLFF
TRBD2 | TRBJ2-7 | TRBV5-1 | NA | TGCGCCAGCAGCTTGGAAAGCGGGGGTATCTACGAGCAGTACTTC | CASSLESGGIYEQYF
NA | TRBJ1-2 | TRBV19 | once | TGTGCCAGTACCCGAGAGGCAGCGCCAGTCTATGGCTACACCTTC | CASTREAAPVYGYTF
NA | TRBJ1-3 | TRBV6-6 | NA | TGTGCCAGCAGTTATGGGGGGGGCTCTGGAAACACCATATATTTT | CASSYGGGSGNTIYF
NA | TRBJ2-1 | TRBV2 | NA | TGTGCCAGCAGGGGACTCTTGGATTCTTACAATGAGCAGTTCTTC | CASRGLLDSYNEQFF
TRBD1 | TRBJ1-6 | TRBV27 | once | TGTGCCAGCAGTTACGACAGGGGATATAATTCACCCCTCCACTTT | CASSYDRGYNSPLHF
NA | TRBJ2-1 | TRBV11-3 | NA | TGTGCCAGCAGCTTATTGGGGGCTCGGAACAATGAGCAGTTCTTC | CASSLLGARNNEQFF
NA | TRBJ1-1 | TRBV5-1 | few | TGCGCCAGCAGCTTTTCTGGCACAGGGCTACAGAACACTGAAGCTTTCTTT | CASSFSGTGLQNTEAFF
NA | TRBJ2-1 | TRBV9 | NA | TGTGCCAGCAGCCTTCTCGCCCAATTCCGATCAGGCAATGAGCAGTTCTTC | CASSLLAQFRSGNEQFF
NA | TRBJ2-7 | TRBV21-1 | NA | TGTGCCAGCAGCCCCCAGGAATATAAGACAGGGCTGTACGAGCAGTACTTC | CASSPQEYKTGLYEQYF
NA | TRBJ2-4 | TRBV15 | NA | TGTGCCACCAGCAGAGAGATTTGGGGGTCTGGGGGCCTCAATATAGCCAAAAACATTCAGTACTTC | CATSREIWGSGGLNIAKNIQYF
TRBD2 | TRBJ2-5 | TRBV28 | few | TGTGCCAGCAGCACTCTCGGACTAGAAGAGACCCAGTACTTC | CASSTLGLEETQYF
NA | TRBJ2-5 | TRBV6-6 | NA | TGTGCCAGCAGTTCTCGGGTCGAAGAGACCCAGTACTTC | CASSSRVEETQYF